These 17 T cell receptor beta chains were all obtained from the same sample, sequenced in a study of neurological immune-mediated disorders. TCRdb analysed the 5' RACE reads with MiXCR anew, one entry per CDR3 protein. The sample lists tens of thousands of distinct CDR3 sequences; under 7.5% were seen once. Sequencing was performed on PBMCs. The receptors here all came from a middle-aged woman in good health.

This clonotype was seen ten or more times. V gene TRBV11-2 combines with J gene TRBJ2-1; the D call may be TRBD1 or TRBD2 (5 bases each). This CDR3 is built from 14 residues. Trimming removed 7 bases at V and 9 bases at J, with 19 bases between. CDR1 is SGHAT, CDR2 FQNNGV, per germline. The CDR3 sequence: CASMGTLLVSEQFF. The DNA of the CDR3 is TGTGCCAGCATGGGGACCCTCCTTGTTTCTGAGCAGTTCTTC.

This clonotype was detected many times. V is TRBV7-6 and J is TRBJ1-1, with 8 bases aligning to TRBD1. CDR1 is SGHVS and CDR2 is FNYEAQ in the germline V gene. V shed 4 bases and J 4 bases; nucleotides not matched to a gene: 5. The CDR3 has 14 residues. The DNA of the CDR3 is TGTGCCAGCAGCTCACAGGGGGTCACCACTGAAGCTTTCTTT. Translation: CASSSQGVTTEAFF.

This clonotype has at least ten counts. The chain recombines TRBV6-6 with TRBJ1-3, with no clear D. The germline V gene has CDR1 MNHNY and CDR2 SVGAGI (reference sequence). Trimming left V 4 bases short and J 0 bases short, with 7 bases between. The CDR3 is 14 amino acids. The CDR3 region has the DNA TGTGCCAGCAGTTCCGCGGGCTCTGGAAACACCATATATTTT. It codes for CASSSAGSGNTIYF.

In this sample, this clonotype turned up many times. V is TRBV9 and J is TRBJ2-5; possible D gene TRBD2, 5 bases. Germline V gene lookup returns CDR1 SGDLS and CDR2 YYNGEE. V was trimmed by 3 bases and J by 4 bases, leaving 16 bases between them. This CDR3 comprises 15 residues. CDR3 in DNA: TGTGCCAGCAGCGCCCACCCTAGCCTGGTAGAGACCCAGTACTTC. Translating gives CASSAHPSLVETQYF.

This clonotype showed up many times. The CDR3 DNA sequence: TGTGCCAGCAGCACTCCGGGACAGGGGTATGGCTACACCTTC. Its translation: CASSTPGQGYGYTF. This chain connects TRBV14 to TRBJ1-2; 10 nucleotides line up with TRBD1. The V gene end was trimmed by 5 bases and the J gene end by 5 bases; junction bases not matched to a gene: 5. Germline V gene data show CDR1 as SGHDN and CDR2 as FVKESK. The CDR3 covers 14 residues. The variable domain in full, with the rest retrieved from reference TRBV14 and TRBJ1-2, is EAGVTQFPSHSVIEKGQTVTLRCDPISGHDNLYWYRRVMGKEIKFLLHFVKESKQDESGMPNNRFLAERTGGTYSTLKVQPAELEDSGVYFCASSTPGQGYGYTFGSGTRLTVV.

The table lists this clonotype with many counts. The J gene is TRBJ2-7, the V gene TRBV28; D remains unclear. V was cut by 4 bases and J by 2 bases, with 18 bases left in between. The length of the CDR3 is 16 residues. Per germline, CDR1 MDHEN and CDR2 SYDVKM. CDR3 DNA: TGTGCCAGCAGTTCGCCTGTTGTGGGTTCAGCCTACGAGCAGTACTTC. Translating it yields CASSSPVVGSAYEQYF.

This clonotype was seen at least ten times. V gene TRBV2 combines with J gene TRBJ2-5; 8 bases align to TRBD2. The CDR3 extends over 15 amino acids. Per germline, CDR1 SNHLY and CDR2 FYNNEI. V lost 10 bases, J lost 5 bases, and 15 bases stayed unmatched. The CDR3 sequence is CANSLKRGRVETQYF. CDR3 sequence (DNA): TGTGCCAACAGCCTCAAGCGGGGGAGGGTCGAGACCCAGTACTTC. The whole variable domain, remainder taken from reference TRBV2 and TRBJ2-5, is EPEVTQTPSHQVTQMGQEVILRCVPISNHLYFYWYRQILGQKVEFLVSFYNNEISEKSEIFDDQFSVERPDGSNFTLKIRSTKLEDSAMYFCANSLKRGRVETQYFGPGTRLLVL.

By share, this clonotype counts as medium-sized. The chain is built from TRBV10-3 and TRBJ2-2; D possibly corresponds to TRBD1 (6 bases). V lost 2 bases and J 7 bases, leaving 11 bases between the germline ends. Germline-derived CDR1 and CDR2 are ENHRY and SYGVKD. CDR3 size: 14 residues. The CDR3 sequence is CAISETGQRGELFF. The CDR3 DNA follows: TGTGCCATCAGTGAGACCGGACAGCGCGGGGAGCTGTTTTTT.

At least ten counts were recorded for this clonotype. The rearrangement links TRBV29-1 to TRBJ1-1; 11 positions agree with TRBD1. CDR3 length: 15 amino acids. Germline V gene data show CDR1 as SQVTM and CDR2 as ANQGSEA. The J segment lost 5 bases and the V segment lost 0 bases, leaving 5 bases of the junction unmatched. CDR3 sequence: CSVEDLWDRGTEAFF. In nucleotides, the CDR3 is TGCAGCGTTGAAGATCTATGGGACAGGGGGACTGAAGCTTTCTTT.

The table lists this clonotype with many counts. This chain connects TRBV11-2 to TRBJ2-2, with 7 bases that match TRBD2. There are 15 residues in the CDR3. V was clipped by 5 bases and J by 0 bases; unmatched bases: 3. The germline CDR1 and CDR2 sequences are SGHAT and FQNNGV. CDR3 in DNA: TGTGCCAGCAGCCCGGGGGGTACGAACACCGGGGAGCTGTTTTTT. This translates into CASSPGGTNTGELFF.

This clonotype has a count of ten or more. Here the CDR3 reads CASSLEGVGKNIQYF. For the CDR3, the DNA is TGCGCCAGCAGCTTGGAGGGGGTTGGCAAAAACATTCAGTACTTC. The chain combines TRBV5-1 with TRBJ2-4; the D gene is possibly TRBD1 (6 bases). Germline V gene sequence: CDR1 SGHRS, CDR2 YFSETQ. This CDR3 has 15 amino acids. Trimming took 0 bases from V and 3 from J, leaving 10 bases between them.

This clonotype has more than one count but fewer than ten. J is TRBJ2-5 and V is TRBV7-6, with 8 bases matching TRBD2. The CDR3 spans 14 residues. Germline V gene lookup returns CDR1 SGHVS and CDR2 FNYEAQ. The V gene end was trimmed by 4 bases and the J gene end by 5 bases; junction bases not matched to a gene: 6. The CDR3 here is CASSSGGAGETQYF. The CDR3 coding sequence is TGTGCCAGCAGCTCCGGGGGGGCGGGGGAGACCCAGTACTTC.

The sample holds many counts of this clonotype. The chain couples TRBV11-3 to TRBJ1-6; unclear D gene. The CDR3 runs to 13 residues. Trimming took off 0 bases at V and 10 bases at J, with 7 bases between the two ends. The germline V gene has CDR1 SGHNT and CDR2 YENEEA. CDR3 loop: CASSLDTVSPLHF. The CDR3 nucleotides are TGTGCCAGCAGCTTAGATACCGTCTCACCCCTCCACTTT.

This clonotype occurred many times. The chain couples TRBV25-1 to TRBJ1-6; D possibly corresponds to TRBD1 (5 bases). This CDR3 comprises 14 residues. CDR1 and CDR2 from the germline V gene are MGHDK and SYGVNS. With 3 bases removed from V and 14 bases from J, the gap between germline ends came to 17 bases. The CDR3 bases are TGTGCCAGCAGTGACGCCGGGGGGTTGGGGGCCCTCCACTTT. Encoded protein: CASSDAGGLGALHF.

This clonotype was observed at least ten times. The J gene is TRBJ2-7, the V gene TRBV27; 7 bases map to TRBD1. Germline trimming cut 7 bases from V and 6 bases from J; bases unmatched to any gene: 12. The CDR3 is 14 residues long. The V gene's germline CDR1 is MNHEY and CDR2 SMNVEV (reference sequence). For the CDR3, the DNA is TGTGCCAGCACCGAGAGGCAGGGGGTCAGCGAGCAGTACTTC. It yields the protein CASTERQGVSEQYF.

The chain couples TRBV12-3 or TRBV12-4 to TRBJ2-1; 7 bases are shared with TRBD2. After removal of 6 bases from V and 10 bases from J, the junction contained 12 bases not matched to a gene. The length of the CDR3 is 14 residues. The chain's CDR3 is CASRPTGWGGEQFF. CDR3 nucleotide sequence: TGTGCCAGCAGGCCTACTGGGTGGGGGGGGGAGCAGTTCTTC.

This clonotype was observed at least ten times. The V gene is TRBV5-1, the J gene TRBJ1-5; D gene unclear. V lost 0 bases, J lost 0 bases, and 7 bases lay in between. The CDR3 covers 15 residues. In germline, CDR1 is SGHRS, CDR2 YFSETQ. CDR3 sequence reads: CASSLEGNSNQPQHF. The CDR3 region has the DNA TGCGCCAGCAGCTTGGAAGGGAATAGCAATCAGCCCCAGCATTTT.